This T cell receptor beta chain was documented in a study of spatial heterogeneity in lung cancer. Study overall: More beta-chain than alpha-chain sequences were consistently detected. TCR and UMI combinations that were unique each appeared, on average, more than ten times in raw reads.

Points from the study as a whole: Relative to follow-up, resection was when ubiquitous expanded tumor TCRs appeared more in blood.

This clonotype was seen more than once but under ten times. What it recognizes is unknown. Each molecule of TCR cDNA was tagged with one unique molecular identifier. A single record per CDR3 protein comes from TCRdb applying MiXCR to the 5' RACE reads. The sample contains around 4,800 distinct CDR3 sequences, roughly 17% of which appear only once. Germline CDR1 is SGHAT and CDR2 is FQNNGV. This CDR3 has 14 residues. V was trimmed by 0 bases and J by 1 base, leaving 7 bases between them. Time point denoted: sample taken at primary tumor resection. Whole RNA was taken from tumor, nontumor lung or frozen PBMC; it was then sequenced unsorted.

The starting material was PBMCs, obtained at surgery. The chain employs TRBV11-2 and TRBJ2-7; D not resolved. This sequence was found in a male donor with early-stage non-small cell lung cancer. DNA for the CDR3: TGTGCCAGCAGCTTAGATCCGGGTTCCTACGAGCAGTACTTC. It specifies CASSLDPGSYEQYF.